The 28 T cell receptor beta chains below come from one sample, sequenced in a study of blood T cell repertoires in COVID-19. The assay was immunoSEQ multiplex PCR, and TCRdb's table has in-frame clones only and misses some. Among some 200,000 clones, around 89% were seen once, and the ten largest hold about 1.7%. The sequenced sample was peripheral blood. These receptors came from a man aged 65 to 85 with acute or convalescent COVID-19.

The chain has TRBV5-6 and TRBJ2-3, with D uncertain. The CDR3 is 12 amino acids. Trimming cost V 2 bases and J 6 bases, with 7 bases left between them. The germline gives CDR1 SGHDT, CDR2 YYEEEE. This chain's CDR3 is CASSFLSDTQYF. CDR3 nucleotides: TGTGCCAGCAGCTTCCTTTCGGATACGCAGTATTTT.

The genes are TRBV3-1 (or the pseudogene TRBV3-2) and TRBJ2-7; tentative D call: TRBD2 (6 bases). V was trimmed by 1 base and J by 3 bases, leaving 10 bases between them. This CDR3 contains 14 residues. The germline V gene has CDR1 LGHDT and CDR2 YNNKEL (reference sequence). The CDR3 here is CASSQATSIYEQYF. The CDR3 DNA follows: TGTGCCAGCAGCCAAGCGACTAGTATCTACGAGCAGTACTTC.

The chain recombines TRBV19 with TRBJ1-5; perhaps TRBD1 as D (5 bases). Trimming cost V 4 bases and J 0 bases, with 7 bases left between them. The CDR3 length is 14 residues. CDR1 is LNHDA, CDR2 SQIVND, per germline (reference sequence). The CDR3 region is CASSTGFSNQPQHF. CDR3 bases: TGTGCCAGTAGTACAGGGTTTAGCAATCAGCCCCAGCATTTT.

The rearrangement uses TRBV5-1 and TRBJ2-1; D call uncertain. Germline V lookup: CDR1 SGHRS, CDR2 YFSETQ. The CDR3 is 16 amino acids. Trimming took 1 base from V and 9 from J, leaving 20 bases between them. The CDR3 loop is CASSLFVLLSPGEQFF. In DNA, the CDR3 is TGCGCCAGCAGCTTGTTTGTTCTCCTATCCCCAGGTGAGCAGTTCTTC. Full variable domain (missing parts from reference TRBV5-1 and TRBJ2-1): KAGVTQTPRYLIKTRGQQVTLSCSPISGHRSVSWYQQTPGQGLQFLFEYFSETQRNKGNFPGRFSGRQFSNSRSEMNVSTLELGDSALYLCASSLFVLLSPGEQFFGPGTRLTVL.

The chain combines TRBV4-3 with TRBJ2-3; D possibly corresponds to TRBD1 (6 bases). Trimming pared 1 base from V and 10 bases from J, leaving 12 bases between. CDR1 is LGHNA and CDR2 is YSLEER in the germline V gene. There are 13 residues in the CDR3. CDR3 nucleotide sequence: TGCGCCAGCAGCCAAGCTAGGGGGAGCGCGCAGTATTTT. Translation gives CASSQARGSAQYF.

The gene calls are TRBV7-5 and TRBJ2-7; TRBD1, the table's D call, was not compared with the DNA. TRBV7-5 is noted as a pseudogene. CDR3 length equals 14 residues. CDR3 region: CVRSPRDNSYEQYF. The CDR3 coding sequence is TGTGTCAGAAGCCCGAGGGACAACAGCTACGAGCAGTACTTC.

The rearrangement links TRBV23-1 to TRBJ2-7; 12 bases are shared with TRBD2. TRBV23-1 is an ORF; its function is uncertain. The J segment lost 1 base and the V segment lost 2 bases, leaving 9 bases of the junction unmatched. This CDR3 region has 18 residues. CDR3 sequence: CASSQPPTSGSYSYEQYF. In nucleotides, the CDR3 is TGCGCCAGCAGTCAACCCCCGACTAGCGGGAGTTATTCCTACGAGCAGTACTTC.

V gene TRBV28 combines with J gene TRBJ2-6; D unresolved. Trimming took off 4 bases at V and 0 bases at J, with 7 bases between the two ends. CDR1 is MDHEN, CDR2 SYDVKM, per germline. The CDR3 loop spans 15 amino acids. CDR3 in DNA: TGTGCCAGCAGTTCTTCCAGCTCTGGGGCCAACGTCCTGACTTTC. Protein: CASSSSSSGANVLTF.

V and J are TRBV7-2 and TRBJ2-2; 7 bases are a match to TRBD1. CDR3 length: 17 residues. Germline V gene sequence: CDR1 SGHTA, CDR2 FQGNSA. V was pared by 2 bases and J by 6 bases, with 12 bases of the junction left unmatched. This CDR3 reads CASSLRIRQGDSGELFF. CDR3 sequence (DNA): TGTGCCAGCAGCTTAAGGATCCGGCAGGGGGATTCCGGGGAGCTGTTTTTT.

This rearrangement joins TRBV5-1 to TRBJ2-1; 8 positions agree with TRBD2. J gave up 6 bases and V 4 bases, and 3 bases lay outside the gene matches. Germline lookup yields CDR1 SGHRS and CDR2 YFSETQ. The CDR3 totals 13 residues. Here the CDR3 reads CASSAGLANEQFF. As DNA, the CDR3 is TGCGCCAGCAGCGCCGGACTAGCCAATGAGCAGTTCTTC.

The CDR3 DNA follows: TGTGCCACCAGCAGGGGGACAGATGCCGGGACTAGAACTCATGAGCAGTTCTTC. Protein sequence: CATSRGTDAGTRTHEQFF. The rearrangement joins TRBV15 to TRBJ2-1; a possible D gene is TRBD2 (8 bases). Trimming removed 3 bases at V and 8 bases at J, with 26 bases between. CDR1 is LNHNV, CDR2 YYDKDF, per germline (reference sequence). CDR3 length equals 18 residues.

This clone occurred a few times. The chain is built from TRBV11-3 and TRBJ2-1; 7 nucleotides agree with TRBD2. CDR3 length: 14 amino acids. Germline V gives CDR1 SGHNT, CDR2 YENEEA. V lost 5 bases to trimming and J lost 4 bases; unmatched junction nucleotides: 5. The CDR3 sequence is CASSQGLPYNEQFF. The DNA of the CDR3 is TGTGCCAGCAGCCAGGGACTACCGTACAATGAGCAGTTCTTC.

This chain connects TRBV19 to TRBJ1-1; 7 nucleotides agree with TRBD1. V dropped 6 bases and J dropped 0; count of bases not matched to a gene: 13. The CDR3 length is 17 residues. Germline lookup yields CDR1 LNHDA and CDR2 SQIVND (reference sequence). The CDR3 region has the DNA TGTGCCAGTAGCCCCTGGCAGGGGGAGACCATGAACACTGAAGCTTTCTTT. Its translation: CASSPWQGETMNTEAFF. The variable domain in full, completed from reference TRBV19 and TRBJ1-1, reads DGGITQSPKYLFRKEGQNVTLSCEQNLNHDAMYWYRQDPGQGLRLIYYSQIVNDFQKGDIAEGYSVSREKKESFPLTVTSAQKNPTAFYLCASSPWQGETMNTEAFFGQGTRLTVV.

The V call is TRBV5-1, the J call TRBJ1-3, with 8 bases lining up with TRBD1. Germline V gene lookup returns CDR1 SGHRS and CDR2 YFSETQ. The V gene end was trimmed by 4 bases and the J gene end by 9 bases; junction bases not matched to a gene: 9. The length of the CDR3 is 14 residues. Written as DNA, the CDR3 is TGCGCCAGCAGCCAAGACAGGGGCGGGAGCACCATATATTTT. Residues: CASSQDRGGSTIYF.

This chain links TRBV29-1 with TRBJ2-1; 9 bases fit TRBD2. Trimming took 6 bases from V and 2 from J; bases not matched to a gene: 5. The V gene's germline CDR1 is SQVTM and CDR2 ANQGSEA. The CDR3 runs 14 residues. CDR3 nucleotides: TGCAGCGTGGGCGCTAGCGGGACCTACAATGAGCAGTTCTTC. Translated: CSVGASGTYNEQFF.

There are a few counts of this clone. Other DNA sequences of this sample code for an identical CDR3. The chain links TRBV4-1 to TRBJ1-6, with 9 bases fitting TRBD1. Germline trimming cut 0 bases from V and 7 bases from J; bases unmatched to any gene: 1. In germline, CDR1 is MGHRA, CDR2 YSYEKL. There are 15 residues in the CDR3. CDR3 nucleotide sequence: TGCGCCAGCAGCCAAGAGGGACAGGGCAATTCACCCCTCCACTTT. Protein sequence: CASSQEGQGNSPLHF.

The CDR3 reads CASSAGTGLNTGELFF. CDR3 DNA sequence: TGTGCCAGCAGTGCAGGGACAGGCCTGAACACCGGGGAGCTGTTTTTT. The chain is built from TRBV6-4 and TRBJ2-2; 8 positions agree with TRBD1. After removal of 4 bases from V and 1 base from J, the junction contained 5 bases not matched to a gene. The CDR3 is 16 residues long. Per the germline V gene, CDR1 is MRHNA and CDR2 is SNTAGT.

The rearrangement links TRBV28 to TRBJ1-1; tentative D call: TRBD1 (5 bases). Per germline, CDR1 MDHEN and CDR2 SYDVKM. This CDR3 region has 16 residues. V lost 10 bases and J 0 bases, leaving 21 bases between the germline ends. CDR3 sequence: CATSAGHLRMNTEAFF. DNA for the CDR3: TGTGCCACCTCCGCCGGACATCTCCGGATGAACACTGAAGCTTTCTTT.

The chain couples TRBV5-6 to TRBJ2-7; 7 bases line up with TRBD1. There are 13 residues in the CDR3. V was clipped by 0 bases and J by 6 bases; unmatched bases: 3. The V gene's germline CDR1 is SGHDT and CDR2 YYEEEE. The CDR3 loop is CASSLVGGGEQYF. As DNA, the CDR3 is TGTGCCAGCAGCTTGGTAGGGGGCGGCGAGCAGTACTTC.

The V and J genes are TRBV5-5 and TRBJ2-7; the match to TRBD1 covers 7 bases. This CDR3 has 14 residues. CDR1 and CDR2 from the germline V gene are SGHKS and YYEKEE (reference sequence). After removal of 2 bases from V and 2 bases from J, the junction contained 4 bases not matched to a gene. The CDR3 loop is CASSFDRDPYEQYF. The CDR3, as DNA: TGTGCCAGCAGCTTTGACAGGGACCCCTACGAGCAGTACTTC.

The V gene is TRBV28, the J gene TRBJ2-2; 8 positions match TRBD1. Germline-derived CDR1 and CDR2 are MDHEN and SYDVKM. V lost 1 base, J lost 6 bases, and 10 bases stayed unmatched. The CDR3 extends over 17 amino acids. The CDR3 here is CASSLFGGQGSPGELFF. Written as DNA, the CDR3 is TGTGCCAGCAGTTTATTTGGAGGACAGGGAAGTCCCGGGGAGCTGTTTTTT.

This chain joins TRBV5-4 and TRBJ2-3; perhaps TRBD1 as D (6 bases). The CDR3 runs 13 residues. CDR1 is SGHNT, CDR2 YYREEE, per germline (reference sequence). The V end was cut by 0 bases, the J end by 6 bases, with 8 bases between. The CDR3 coding sequence is TGTGCCAGCAGCTTGGACAGGGAGGATACGCAGTATTTT. It is translated as CASSLDREDTQYF.

V gene TRBV7-9 combines with J gene TRBJ2-5; no firm D call. This CDR3 is built from 12 residues. Germline V gene data show CDR1 as SEHNR and CDR2 as FQNEAQ (reference sequence). The V end lost 5 bases, the J end lost 2 bases, and 6 bases lay between the germline ends. The CDR3, as DNA: TGTGCCAGCAGCCAGATTCAAGAGACCCAGTACTTC. This gives the protein CASSQIQETQYF.

V usage is TRBV7-2 and J usage is TRBJ1-5; 7 nucleotides match TRBD1. Germline V gives CDR1 SGHTA, CDR2 FQGNSA. V lost 3 bases and J lost 6; bases outside the gene matches: 5. CDR3 length: 14 residues. In nucleotides, the CDR3 is TGTGCCAGCAGCTTGACAGGGTTCGGTCAGCCCCAGCATTTT. Protein product: CASSLTGFGQPQHF.

Turning to this clone: One end of the junction is discordant with germline, which a read error may explain. This CDR3 is CASSPPAGNAGELFF. The CDR3 nucleotides are TGTGCCAGCTCACCACCAGCAGGGAACGCCGGGGAGCTGTTTTTT. This chain joins TRBV18 and TRBJ2-2; TRBD1 is a possible D gene (5 bases). Germline CDR1 is KGHSH and CDR2 is LQKENI. The CDR3 is made up of 15 amino acids.

This chain joins TRBV19 and TRBJ2-1; possible D gene TRBD2, 7 bases. V dropped 6 bases and J dropped 4 bases, with 16 bases sitting between them. The CDR3 consists of 15 residues. CDR1 LNHDA and CDR2 SQIVND come from the germline V gene (reference sequence). The CDR3 loop reads CASSQGGGAYNEQFF. Here the CDR3 DNA reads TGTGCCAGTAGCCAAGGGGGGGGCGCATACAATGAGCAGTTCTTC.

The chain employs TRBV18 and TRBJ2-3, with no clear D. The V gene's germline CDR1 is KGHSH and CDR2 LQKENI. The CDR3 is made up of 14 amino acids. V lost 3 bases to trimming and J lost 4 bases, with 11 bases between them. The DNA for the CDR3 is TGTGCCAGCTCACCCACCACATCCTCAGATACGCAGTATTTT. It specifies CASSPTTSSDTQYF.

The chain recombines TRBV30 with TRBJ2-7, with D maybe TRBD1 (5 bases). The CDR3 runs 13 residues. Germline loops: CDR1 GTSNPN, CDR2 SVGIG (reference sequence). V was clipped by 0 bases and J by 2 bases, with 8 bases between them. CDR3 bases: TGTGCCTGGAGTGTGCAGGGAACCTACGAGCAGTACTTC. This codes for CAWSVQGTYEQYF.